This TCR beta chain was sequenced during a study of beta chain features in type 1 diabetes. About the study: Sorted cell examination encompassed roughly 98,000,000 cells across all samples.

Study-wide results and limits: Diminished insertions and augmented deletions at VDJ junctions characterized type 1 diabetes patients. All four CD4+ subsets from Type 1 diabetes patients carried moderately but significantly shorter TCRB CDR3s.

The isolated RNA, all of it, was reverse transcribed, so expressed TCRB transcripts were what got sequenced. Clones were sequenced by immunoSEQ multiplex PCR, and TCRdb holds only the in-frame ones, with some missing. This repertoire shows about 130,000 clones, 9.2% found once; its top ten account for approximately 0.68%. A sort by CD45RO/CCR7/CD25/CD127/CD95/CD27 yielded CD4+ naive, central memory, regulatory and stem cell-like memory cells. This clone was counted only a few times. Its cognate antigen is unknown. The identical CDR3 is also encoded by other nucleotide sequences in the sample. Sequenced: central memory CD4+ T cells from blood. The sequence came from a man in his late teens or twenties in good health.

Here the CDR3 DNA reads TGCGCCAGCAGCCTCACGGAGATCTACGAGCAGTACTTC. Translated, it gives CASSLTEIYEQYF. The V and J genes are TRBV4-1 and TRBJ2-7; D unresolved. Trimming pared 4 bases from V and 3 bases from J, leaving 10 bases between. Germline assignment: CDR1 MGHRA and CDR2 YSYEKL. The CDR3 runs 13 residues.